The next 22 T cell receptor beta chains were all read from a single sample in a study of cytomegalovirus exposure and HLA in healthy donors (dated by TCRdb to the late 2010s). Receptors were amplified or captured by the immunoSEQ multiplex PCR assay. A mixture of 60 forward primers for TCR Vbeta segments and 13 reverse primers for TCR Jbeta segments was used in the multiplex PCR. The table comes from immuneACCESS by way of TCRdb, which keeps in-frame sequences with V and J called. Part of the clones is missing from these tables; in studies checked, under half for an unresolved V gene and the rest for unknown reasons. The sample contains under 200,000 clones, around four fifths of them found a single time. The ten largest clonotypes hold under 1.5% of the sample. Sequenced sample: PBMCs. These receptors all come from a woman in her 30s in good health and CMV-seronegative.

Regarding this clone: In the same sample, other DNA sequences code for this CDR3. The chain uses TRBV2 and TRBJ1-2, with D uncertain. Germline assignment: CDR1 SNHLY and CDR2 FYNNEI. Trimming removed 2 bases from V and 5 bases from J, with 6 bases in between. The CDR3 spans 12 residues. CDR3 in amino acids: CASSESGYGYTF. CDR3 sequence (DNA): TGTGCCAGCAGTGAATCGGGGTATGGCTACACCTTC.

This clone was observed a single time. The J gene is TRBJ1-1, the V gene TRBV11-1, with a weak D call TRBD1 (5 bases). Germline CDR1 is SGHAT and CDR2 is FQDESV (reference sequence). This CDR3 is built from 16 residues. V lost 3 bases and J lost 2, with 16 bases in between. As DNA, the CDR3 is TGTGCCAGCAGCTTCCCCGCCGGGGGGTCAAACACTGAAGCTTTCTTT. This encodes CASSFPAGGSNTEAFF. Together with reference TRBV11-1 and TRBJ1-1, the CDR3 gives the full variable domain: EAEVAQSPRYKITEKSQAVAFWCDPISGHATLYWYRQILGQGPELLVQFQDESVVDDSQLPKDRFSAERLKGVDSTLKIQPAELGDSAMYLCASSFPAGGSNTEAFFGQGTRLTVV.

Worth noting for this clone: Sequence at one end of the junction differs from germline and may be a read error. The chain combines TRBV7-9 with TRBJ2-7; 16 bases map to TRBD2. The V gene's germline CDR1 is SEHNR and CDR2 FQNEAQ (reference sequence). There are 16 residues in the CDR3. The CDR3 DNA sequence: TGTTCCAGCAGCCCCCTGGGACTAGCGGGGGGGCCCGAGCAGTACTTC. Residues: CSSSPLGLAGGPEQYF.

This sequence joins TRBV6-6 and TRBJ2-7; possibly TRBD1 for D (5 bases). Germline V gene lookup returns CDR1 MNHNY and CDR2 SVGAGI (reference sequence). The ends were cut back, 5 bases at V and 2 bases at J, with 13 bases in the middle. The CDR3 runs 14 residues. The chain's CDR3 is CASSRVMDTYEQYF. The CDR3 bases are TGTGCCAGCAGTCGCGTAATGGACACCTACGAGCAGTACTTC.

This CDR3 is CASSDPGLDYNEQFF. In DNA form, the CDR3 reads TGTGCCAGCAGTGACCCGGGACTCGATTACAATGAGCAGTTCTTC. The V and J genes are TRBV25-1 and TRBJ2-1; D is perhaps TRBD2 (6 bases). CDR1 and CDR2 (germline): MGHDK, SYGVNS. This CDR3 has 15 amino acids. Trimming cost V 3 bases and J 4 bases, with 13 bases left between them.

The chain joins TRBV10-1 to TRBJ2-7, with 8 bases identical to TRBD1. The CDR3 runs 15 residues. Trimming at V came to 10 bases and at J to 4 bases, leaving 15 bases not matched to a gene. Germline V lookup: CDR1 WNHNN, CDR2 SYGVQD (reference sequence). The CDR3 reads CANPMDRVTKYEQYF. The CDR3 bases are TGCGCCAACCCTATGGACAGGGTAACAAAATACGAGCAGTACTTC.

The chain couples TRBV15 to TRBJ2-2, with a tentative D call TRBD1 (6 bases). V dropped 0 bases and J dropped 7 bases, with 15 bases sitting between them. This CDR3 spans 16 amino acids. Germline CDR1 reads LNHNV; CDR2 reads YYDKDF (reference sequence). The CDR3 coding sequence is TGTGCCACCAGCAGAGACCCGGCAGGGGCCATCGGGGAGCTGTTTTTT. This gives the protein CATSRDPAGAIGELFF.

The rearrangement uses TRBV5-4 and TRBJ2-7; D remains unclear. The germline gives CDR1 SGHNT, CDR2 YYREEE (reference sequence). The CDR3 consists of 13 residues. The V and J ends lost 1 base and 3 bases respectively, with 8 bases between them. CDR3 protein: CASSLQNNYEQYF. DNA of the CDR3: TGTGCCAGCAGCTTGCAGAATAACTACGAGCAGTACTTC.

CDR3 in amino acids: CAISESSEPNTEAFF. As DNA, the CDR3 is TGTGCCATCAGTGAGTCGTCAGAACCGAACACTGAAGCTTTCTTT. This chain uses TRBV10-3 with TRBJ1-1; D is undetermined. Germline CDR1 is ENHRY and CDR2 is SYGVKD. This CDR3 is 15 amino acids long. V dropped 0 bases and J dropped 1 base, with 9 bases sitting between them.

The rearrangement uses TRBV7-8 and TRBJ1-5, with D maybe TRBD1 (6 bases). The CDR3 has 13 residues. V was trimmed by 2 bases and J by 7 bases, leaving 9 bases between them. In germline, CDR1 is SGHVS, CDR2 FQNEAQ. CDR3: CASSLTQGQPQHF. The CDR3 DNA reads TGTGCCAGCAGCTTAACTCAGGGGCAGCCCCAGCATTTT.

This clone has a handful of counts. The J gene is TRBJ1-2, the V gene TRBV7-6; D uncertain. The CDR3 runs to 13 residues. From germline, CDR1 is SGHVS and CDR2 FNYEAQ. The V end lost 0 bases, the J end lost 7 bases, and 9 bases lay between the germline ends. As DNA, the CDR3 is TGTGCCAGCAGCTTAGCGTCCGGAGGTGGCTACACCTTC. This codes for CASSLASGGGYTF. Filled out from reference TRBV7-6 and TRBJ1-2, the complete variable domain reads GAGVSQSPRYKVTKRGQDVALRCDPISGHVSLYWYRQALGQGPEFLTYFNYEAQQDKSGLPNDRFSAERPEGSISTLTIQRTEQRDSAMYRCASSLASGGGYTFGSGTRLTVV.

The V call is TRBV5-1, the J call TRBJ2-7; TRBD1 might be the D (5 bases). V dropped 0 bases and J dropped 6 bases, with 13 bases sitting between them. Germline-derived CDR1 and CDR2 are SGHRS and YFSETQ. The CDR3 loop spans 14 amino acids. The CDR3: CASSLGGPLSEQYF. CDR3 sequence (DNA): TGCGCCAGCAGCTTGGGGGGCCCACTCTCCGAGCAGTACTTC.

This clone is deemed medium-sized. Different DNA sequences within this sample yield the same CDR3. The V call is TRBV6-1, the J call TRBJ2-7, with TRBD1 identical over 7 bases. This CDR3 contains 14 residues. The V and J ends lost 4 bases and 1 base, in that order; junction bases with no gene match: 4. Germline CDR1 MNHNS, CDR2 SASEGT. In DNA, the CDR3 is TGTGCCAGCAGTGGCAGGGGGTCGTCCTACGAGCAGTACTTC. It is translated as CASSGRGSSYEQYF.

This sequence joins TRBV5-1 and TRBJ2-5; TRBD2 matches 12 bases. CDR1 SGHRS and CDR2 YFSETQ come from the germline V gene. With 0 bases clipped from V and 5 bases from J, the junction kept 8 bases outside the gene matches. The CDR3 length is 17 residues. CDR3 bases: TGCGCCAGCAGCTTGGCGGCTAGCGGGGGGGCCTGGGAGACCCAGTACTTC. Translating it yields CASSLAASGGAWETQYF.

V is TRBV29-1 and J is TRBJ1-2, with D unclear. V lost 7 bases and J lost 3, with 12 bases in between. From germline, CDR1 is SQVTM and CDR2 ANQGSEA. This CDR3 has 12 residues. CDR3 residues: CSAGRRDYGYTF. CDR3 coding DNA: TGCAGCGCCGGGAGGAGGGACTATGGCTACACCTTC.

The chain uses TRBV7-9 and TRBJ2-2, with D possibly TRBD2 on 5 matching bases. CDR1 and CDR2 from the germline V gene are SEHNR and FQNEAQ (reference sequence). The CDR3 is 14 residues long. V dropped 1 base and J dropped 6 bases, with 9 bases sitting between them. This CDR3 reads CASSLVVEAGELFF. CDR3 nucleotides: TGTGCCAGCAGCTTAGTGGTGGAGGCCGGGGAGCTGTTTTTT.

This clone was picked up a small number of times. The sample carries other DNA sequences with the same CDR3. The chain combines TRBV27 with TRBJ2-5, with 10 bases fitting TRBD2. Losses at the gene ends were 1 base for V and 5 bases for J; bases not matched to a gene: 7. Germline CDR1 reads MNHEY; CDR2 reads SMNVEV (reference sequence). The CDR3 has 16 amino acids. The chain's CDR3 is CASSLYPSGGQETQYF. In nucleotides, the CDR3 is TGTGCCAGCAGTTTATACCCTAGCGGGGGTCAGGAGACCCAGTACTTC.

The rearrangement links TRBV5-1 to TRBJ2-2; D possibly corresponds to TRBD1 (5 bases). The V and J ends lost 4 bases and 2 bases respectively, with 15 bases between them. The CDR3 has 16 amino acids. Per germline, CDR1 SGHRS and CDR2 YFSETQ. CDR3 protein: CASSRLETANTGELFF. In DNA form, the CDR3 reads TGCGCCAGCAGCCGTCTGGAGACAGCAAACACCGGGGAGCTGTTTTTT.

The chain couples TRBV29-1 to TRBJ1-2; no reliable D call. CDR1 and CDR2 from the germline V gene are SQVTM and ANQGSEA. CDR3 size: 12 residues. V was cut by 4 bases and J by 4 bases, with 10 bases left in between. CDR3 in amino acids: CSVAATAYGYTF. CDR3 nucleotide sequence: TGCAGCGTTGCCGCCACAGCCTATGGCTACACCTTC.

V and J are TRBV18 and TRBJ2-5; TRBD1 might be the D (5 bases). With 4 bases removed from V and 2 bases from J, the gap between germline ends came to 8 bases. In germline, CDR1 is KGHSH, CDR2 LQKENI. This CDR3 region has 13 residues. The CDR3: CASSQQGQETQYF. DNA for the CDR3: TGTGCCAGCTCACAGCAGGGTCAAGAGACCCAGTACTTC.

V and J are TRBV5-1 and TRBJ1-1; 9 bases match TRBD1. V trimming: 3 bases; J trimming: 4 bases; junction bases outside the gene matches: 10. This CDR3 spans 16 amino acids. Per the germline V gene, CDR1 is SGHRS and CDR2 is YFSETQ. The CDR3 spells CASSWQPGTGSTEAFF. For the CDR3, the DNA is TGCGCCAGCAGCTGGCAGCCCGGGACAGGGAGCACTGAAGCTTTCTTT. The full variable domain, with the rest looked up from reference TRBV5-1 and TRBJ1-1, is KAGVTQTPRYLIKTRGQQVTLSCSPISGHRSVSWYQQTPGQGLQFLFEYFSETQRNKGNFPGRFSGRQFSNSRSEMNVSTLELGDSALYLCASSWQPGTGSTEAFFGQGTRLTVV.

The genes are TRBV30 and TRBJ1-2, with D possibly TRBD1 on 6 matching bases. The CDR3 covers 11 residues. Per the germline V gene, CDR1 is GTSNPN and CDR2 is SVGIG (reference sequence). V gave up 2 bases and J gave up 8 bases, with 9 bases separating them. The CDR3 DNA reads as TGTGCCTGGAGTTCAGGGGACGGCTACACCTTC. It yields the protein CAWSSGDGYTF. The variable domain in full, with the rest retrieved from reference TRBV30 and TRBJ1-2, is SQTIHQWPATLVQPVGSPLSLECTVEGTSNPNLYWYRQAAGRGLQLLFYSVGIGQISSEVPQNLSASRPQDRQFILSSKKLLLSDSGFYLCAWSSGDGYTFGSGTRLTVV.